These T cell receptor beta chains were read from a single sample in a study of blood T cells in healthy people across ages. MiXCR, run by TCRdb on the 5' RACE reads, gives a single entry per CDR3 protein. The sample records 750,000 to 950,000 distinct CDR3 sequences, just under 30% being singletons. This sample also appeared in a second study, on T cells of mothers and their children.

The material sequenced was blood. The receptors originated from a middle-aged woman in good health. The CDR3 runs from the conserved cysteine through the conserved F or W. The listing skips clone size in some rows; elsewhere it reads once, few, many or a size class.

V,size,CDR3
TRBV29-1,many,CSVRDSEQFF
TRBV5-5,NA,CASSSLAGVGELFF
TRBV10-3,NA,CATSESPYQETQYF
TRBV6-6,NA,CASSYWWNTQYF
TRBV15,once,CATSIDRDWTYEQYF
TRBV20-1,NA,CSATDGRSYNEQFF
TRBV28,few,CASSLEDPWGSSYEQYF
TRBV7-2,NA,CASSYDGLGEQYF
TRBV3-1,many,CASSPKGGPSSYEQYF
TRBV7-2,many,CASSVQGHPYNEQFF
TRBV20-1,few,CSASSRGQWISTNTEAFF
TRBV6-1,NA,CASSEPGQRPYEQFF
TRBV20-1,NA,CSANREQNTEAFF
TRBV28,NA,CTSSPRGQGLDTQYF
TRBV20-1,NA,CSARERGDTFYEQYF
TRBV20-1,many,CSARILGETDTQYF
TRBV29-1,many,CSVRQGGGETQYF
TRBV5-1,NA,CASSSPHGVGTEAFF
TRBV7-2,NA,CASSAGQAGYGYTF
TRBV4-2,few,CASSQVSRAGGQDTQYF
TRBV20-1,many,CSARALTEAFF
TRBV12-3/TRBV12-4,NA,CASSHRGRGDQPQHF
TRBV5-1,few,CASSSSAEREQYF
TRBV18,NA,CASSPGTSGTGSSYEQYF
TRBV6-2/TRBV6-3,NA,CASSYSSTVGQPQHF
TRBV29-1,NA,CSVGGSHSYNEQFF
TRBV7-8,NA,CASSVDRWMNTEAFF
TRBV28,few,CVSSLRYIPGANVLTF
TRBV21-1,NA,CASSKRQRSRTPVPLHF
TRBV3-1,few,CASSQAVGASYNEQFF
TRBV27,few,CASSLFITDTQYF
TRBV5-4,few,CASQLDPGTYEQYF
TRBV3-1,NA,CASSPASGGAAGELFF
TRBV7-2,few,CASSPIAGARTDTQYF
TRBV7-2,NA,CASSFSATSGNTIYF
TRBV20-1,few,CSARDRIGHEQFF
TRBV20-1,many,CSAKGQGSTDTQYF
TRBV25-1,many,CASSRQSSGANVLTF
TRBV6-5,many,CASRKDRDGYTF
TRBV7-9,few,CASSLSGTLVTYEQYF
TRBV5-1,NA,CASSSTSGGGQYF
TRBV5-1,few,CASSTGSQITFF
TRBV12-3/TRBV12-4,NA,CASSLWAGGGNTIYF
TRBV7-6,few,CASSLSPAANEKLFF
TRBV7-9,few,CASSSSRTGHNQPQHF
TRBV20-1,NA,CSARTRQETQYF
TRBV28,few,CASSFIGNQETQYF
TRBV9,NA,CASSVEAGGPNTGELFF
TRBV6-1,few,CASSDGASGNTIYF
TRBV18,few,CASSPGIAETQYF
TRBV29-1,many,CSVEPLSRDYGYTF
TRBV7-9,many,CASSRGRQGAYGYTF